This TCR beta chain comes out of a study of shared clonotypes between healthy human individuals (dated by TCRdb to 2020 to 2021). For context, the study as a whole: The cohort comprised two women and a few men aged 18 to 49 years. For each donor, three plates each were used for CD4 naive and CD4 memory, two plates were used for CD8 naive, and one plate was used for CD8 memory. To estimate repertoire size and how much clonotypes are shared between individuals, the study performed deep sequencing of blood TCR repertoires from a few healthy adults. To increase sequencing depth and limit assay-specific biases, different laboratories used diverse techniques to prepare libraries and sequence TCR repertoires. Per donor, leukapheresis produced somewhere between about 0.94 and 9.5 billion PBMCs. Study-wide findings and limitations: Pairwise subsampling indicated that sequencing depth was expected to affect the degree of clonotype sharing among donors. The small number of donors limited the genetic and exposure-history diversity represented. Estimated clonotype richness was generally larger for naive than for memory subsets. Sharing across several donors was observed for about 5% of naive CD4, over 3% of naive CD8, 2% to 2.5% of memory CD4, and around 0.44% of memory CD8 clonotypes. Rarefaction of sorted-subset datasets indicated incomplete sequencing despite the large sequencing depth. Compared with non-shared clonotypes, the clonotypes found in all four sorted-subset donors had higher generation probabilities. Sampling was restricted to blood, and TCR repertoires in tissues likely differ from the TCR repertoires found in blood.

TCR CDR3 regions were amplified from genomic DNA by multiplex PCR using the deep immunoSEQ assay. Extracted genomic DNA from each cell subset was spread evenly across all wells of several immunoSEQ 96-well plates, with each plate serving as a replicate. For sorted subsets, around 0.2 ug genomic DNA, equal to 30,000 to 35,000 T cell genomes, was loaded into each replicate PCR. The purified libraries were quantified using a Qubit 3.0 fluorometer, sized with a Bioanalyzer 2100, and then quantified again using the KAPA Library Quantification kit. A separate single-read 150-cycle Illumina NextSeq 550 flow cell was used to sequence each immunoSEQ 96-well plate. Per the authors' processing: Because the immunoSEQ output included only junctional sequences and no quality scores, the filtering could not be the same as the filtering used for full-length reads. To assign V/J genes and CDR3, sequences were annotated using PyIR, a Python wrapper for IgBLAST v1.9, with IMGT germline references. Reads were filtered out if the reads had weak V/J assignments (E-value above 1e-6), no CDR3, stop codons, out-of-frame junctions, or ambiguous translated residues. A V3J clonotype was defined by an identical inferred V gene, J gene, and CDR3 amino acid sequence. The percentage overlap between two repertoires was calculated by dividing the number of shared unique clonotypes by the size of the smaller repertoire. RTK rarefaction, the Chao1 estimator, and Recon v2.1 estimates of unobserved clonotypes were used to assess repertoire richness. Generation probabilities were computed with OLGA for all TCRbeta clonotypes obtained by the gDNA method from a handful of donors. The clones in this table, taken by TCRdb from immuneACCESS, are in-frame only. Not every clone is retained; where verified, under half of the shortfall comes from an unresolved V gene, and the cause of the rest is unknown. V and J calls and clone size come straight from that table; D and trimming were deduced from the DNA. Here the sample has some 2,500,000 clones; 85% to 95% occur a single time. 0.37% of the sample goes to the ten largest clones.

Comment on this clone: No antigen is known for it. The record has no base qualities; no much larger clone is one base away.

Healthy HIV-negative adults with no recently reported acute infections or vaccinations were included as donors. All donors were Caucasian adults living in Nashville, Tennessee, USA. CD4+ T cells were enriched by magnetic negative selection, after which naive cells were positively selected on CD45RA and the negative fraction was taken as the memory subset. After blood collection by leukapheresis, PBMCs were isolated using Ficoll-Histopaque density gradient centrifugation and then cryopreserved in the vapor phase of liquid nitrogen. Analytical flow cytometry was used to check the purity and quantity of every magnetically sorted T cell population. Genomic DNA was isolated from every sorted fraction and measured by UV absorbance on a Nanodrop 2000c. CDR1 MRHNA and CDR2 SNTAGT are derived from the germline V gene. The CDR3, from cysteine to phenylalanine, totals 19 residues. The sequence is cut down to CDR3 DNA, 57 bases in frame from base 1. Trimming removed 0 bases from V and 2 bases from J, leaving 23 bases between the germline ends.

The chain is encoded by TRBV6-4 joined to TRBJ2-7, with no confident D gene call. The origin of this receptor is a man between 18 and 29 years old in good health. Some clones in this sample may be carry-over from other donors' samples. Sequenced: naive CD4+ T cells from PBMCs. The cell subset or site label for this specimen denotes: CD45RA+ positively selected. The nucleotide sequence is TGTGCCAGCAGTGACTCTTGGGTGGCTGTGGCGGATGAAACCTACGAGCAGTACTTC. It translates as CASSDSWVAVADETYEQYF.